Listed below are T cell receptor beta chains from one sample, sequenced in a study of T cell responses to AZD1222 COVID-19 vaccine. The table came from immunoSEQ multiplex PCR; TCRdb's copy has only in-frame clones and leaves some out. This table has nearly 200,000 clones, approximately 93% appearing once. The material was peripheral blood, obtained 28 days after the second AZD1222 dose. These receptors came from an adult who received the AZD1222 COVID-19 vaccine. Each CDR3 is given with its conserved first and last residue. The D gene is left open where the match is weak. A clone size is listed for some rows: how often the clone was seen (once, few, many), or a class if it is expanded.

j_gene	abundance	v_gene	d_gene	CDR3nt	CDR3aa
TRBJ1-2	.	TRBV7-3	TRBD1	TGTGCCAGCAGCTTAGGCCTACAGGGGGCAAGCGGCTACACCTTC	CASSLGLQGASGYTF
TRBJ1-1	.	TRBV11-2	.	TGTGCCAGCAGCCCCAGGGTATGGTCTGAAGCTTTCTTT	CASSPRVWSEAFF
TRBJ2-5	.	TRBV5-1	TRBD1	TGCGCCAGCAGTGGTTCGGGACAGGCGATTCAAGAGACCCAGTACTTC	CASSGSGQAIQETQYF
TRBJ1-1	.	TRBV6-5	.	TGTGCCAGCAGTTACTCAGCGTACCCCGGTCAAGCTTTCTTT	CASSYSAYPGQAFF
TRBJ1-6	.	TRBV7-2	.	TGTGCCAGCAGCTTTCGGAGGGGGAATTCACCCCTCCACTTT	CASSFRRGNSPLHF
TRBJ1-2	few	TRBV6-1	.	TGTGCCAGCAGTGAATTTTCCCAGGCTAACTATGGCTACACCTTC	CASSEFSQANYGYTF
TRBJ1-2	.	TRBV19	TRBD1	TGTGCCAGTAGTACCGACAGGGGAATCTATGGCTACACCTTC	CASSTDRGIYGYTF
TRBJ2-5	.	TRBV7-2	.	TGTGCCAGCAGCTTAGCCTGGACAGGAGGGGAGACCCAGTACTTC	CASSLAWTGGETQYF
TRBJ1-2	.	TRBV27	.	TGTGCCAGCAGCTCGTTAACCAGGGAGAACTATGGCTACACCTTC	CASSSLTRENYGYTF
TRBJ2-7	.	TRBV30	.	TGTGCCTGGGGGGTGTGGGAGCAGTACTTC	CAWGVWEQYF
TRBJ1-4	.	TRBV6-2/TRBV6-3	.	TGTGCCAGCAGTTACTCTGGAAACGATAATGAAAAACTGTTTTTT	CASSYSGNDNEKLFF
TRBJ1-5	.	TRBV2	.	TGTGCCAGCAGGCTAGGGTTTGACAATCAGCCCCAGCATTTT	CASRLGFDNQPQHF
TRBJ1-2	.	TRBV15	.	TGTGCCACCAGCAGAGGCCTATCCCCTAACTATGGCTACACCTTC	CATSRGLSPNYGYTF
TRBJ1-2	.	TRBV12-3/TRBV12-4	.	TGTGCCAGCAGTCGGTCCATTGTTGGCTACACCTTC	CASSRSIVGYTF
TRBJ1-1	once	TRBV12-5	.	TGTGCTAGTGGAACTTCAGGGGTTCTGAACACTGAAGCTTTCTTT	CASGTSGVLNTEAFF
TRBJ2-7	.	TRBV18	.	TGTGCCAGCTCACCATCCCAGGGTATGGTCGAGCAGTACTTC	CASSPSQGMVEQYF
TRBJ1-4	.	TRBV6-2/TRBV6-3	.	TGTGCCAGCAGCCCCACAGGGAGTGAAAAACTGTTTTTT	CASSPTGSEKLFF
TRBJ1-3	once	TRBV9	.	TGTGCCAGCAGCACCGGAGGGACTGCTGGAAACACCATATATTTT	CASSTGGTAGNTIYF
TRBJ1-6	.	TRBV18	.	TGTGCCAGCTCACCAGGAGTTCCCGATCAAAGCTCCTATAATTCACCCCTCCACTTT	CASSPGVPDQSSYNSPLHF
TRBJ1-1	few	TRBV2	.	TGTGCCAGCAGTGAAGCCCTAACTTTTGGCGCTGAAGCTTTCTTT	CASSEALTFGAEAFF
TRBJ1-6	.	TRBV29-1	TRBD1	TGCAGCGTTCGTCACGGGACAGACGGGTCACCCCTCCACTTT	CSVRHGTDGSPLHF
TRBJ2-6	.	TRBV15	.	TGTGCCACCACAGGGGGGGCTGGGGCCAACGTCCTGACTTTC	CATTGGAGANVLTF
TRBJ2-3	few	TRBV12-1	.	TGTGCCCTGTCCGGGCGGGAGCCGGGTTCGACAGATACGCAGTATTTT	CALSGREPGSTDTQYF
TRBJ1-6	.	TRBV27	.	TGTGCCAGCAGTTCATCTTGGACCGGCAATTCACCCCTCCACTTT	CASSSSWTGNSPLHF
TRBJ2-2	.	TRBV6-5	TRBD1	TGTGCCAGCACCTCCCGGGACAGGGTACGGTTTTTT	CASTSRDRVRFF
TRBJ1-1	.	TRBV6-5	TRBD1	TGTGCCAGCAGTTACGAGGGGACAGGGAAAGCTTTCTTT	CASSYEGTGKAFF
TRBJ2-1	.	TRBV28	.	TGTGCCAGCAGTTTTGGAGATTCCTACAATGAGCAGTTCTTC	CASSFGDSYNEQFF
TRBJ1-1	.	TRBV2	.	TGTGCCAGCTCTCGGGGGGGACCGAACACTGAAGCTTTCTTT	CASSRGGPNTEAFF
TRBJ1-5	once	TRBV19	TRBD1	TGTGCCAGTAGTATTCGCCCCCCACAGGGGAGTTCGAATCAGCCCCAGCATTTT	CASSIRPPQGSSNQPQHF
TRBJ1-4	once	TRBV5-4	.	TGTGCCAGCAGCTTGACCCTGGGTGAAAAACTGTTTTTT	CASSLTLGEKLFF
TRBJ2-7	.	TRBV3-1/TRBV3-2	.	TGTGCCAGCAAAATGGGATGGGGCGAGCAGTACTTC	CASKMGWGEQYF
TRBJ1-1	.	TRBV6-5	.	TGTGCCAGCAGACGACAGGAGTACACTGAAGCTTTCTTT	CASRRQEYTEAFF
TRBJ2-5	.	TRBV3-1/TRBV3-2	.	TGTGCCAGCAGCCAGGGGAGGCAAGAGACCCAGTACTTC	CASSQGRQETQYF
TRBJ1-2	.	TRBV29-1	TRBD1	TGCAGCGCCAGGTGGAGGCCAGGGGGTAGAGGCTATGGCTACACCTTC	CSARWRPGGRGYGYTF
TRBJ2-3	.	TRBV18	TRBD2	TGTGCCAGCTCACTCACGCTAGCGCGGGGGACAGATACGCAGTATTTT	CASSLTLARGTDTQYF
TRBJ1-5	.	TRBV6-6	TRBD1	TGTGCCAGCAGTCTGGACAGGGCCAACGGACAGCCCCAGCATTTT	CASSLDRANGQPQHF
TRBJ2-5	.	TRBV3-1/TRBV3-2	.	TGTGCCAGCAGCCAGTTCCAGGGGAGTCCAGAGACCCAGTACTTC	CASSQFQGSPETQYF
TRBJ1-5	.	TRBV25-1	.	TGTGCCAGCAGTGAATTAGGTCAGCCCCAGCATTTT	CASSELGQPQHF
TRBJ2-5	.	TRBV5-1	.	TGCGCCAGCAGGGATACAGGGCTGGAGACCCAGTACTTC	CASRDTGLETQYF
TRBJ1-2	.	TRBV27	.	TGTGCCAGCAGTTCCCTGGGGCAAGGAGGGGACTATGGCTACACCTTC	CASSSLGQGGDYGYTF
TRBJ2-3	.	TRBV7-2	.	TGTGCCAGCAGCCGGATGAAGAGCGGGCAGAGGGATACGCAGTATTTT	CASSRMKSGQRDTQYF
TRBJ1-3	.	TRBV5-5	TRBD1	TGTGCCAGCAGGGCCGGGACAGGGTCGAACACCATATATTTT	CASRAGTGSNTIYF
TRBJ2-1	once	TRBV7-2	.	TGTGCCAGCAGCCAACTTAGGGGTTCCTACAATGAGCAGTTCTTC	CASSQLRGSYNEQFF